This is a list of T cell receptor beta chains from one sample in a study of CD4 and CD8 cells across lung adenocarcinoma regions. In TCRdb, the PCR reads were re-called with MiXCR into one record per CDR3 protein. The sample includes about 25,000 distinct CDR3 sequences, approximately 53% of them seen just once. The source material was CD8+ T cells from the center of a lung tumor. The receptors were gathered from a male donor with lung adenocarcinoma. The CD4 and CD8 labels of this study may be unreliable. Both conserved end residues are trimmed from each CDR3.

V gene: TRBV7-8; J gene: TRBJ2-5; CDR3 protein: ASSLARGTQY
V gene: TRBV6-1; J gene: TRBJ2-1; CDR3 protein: ASSKRRDRGDNEQF
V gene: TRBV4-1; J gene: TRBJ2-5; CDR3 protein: ASSGGRAKETQY
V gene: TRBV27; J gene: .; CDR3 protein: ASSLTTRAYEQY
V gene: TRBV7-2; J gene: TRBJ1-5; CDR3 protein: ASSPGVYQPQH
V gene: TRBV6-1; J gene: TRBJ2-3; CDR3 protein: ASSEAGTWVEDTQY
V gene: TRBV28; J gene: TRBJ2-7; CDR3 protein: ASSYSYGPYEQY
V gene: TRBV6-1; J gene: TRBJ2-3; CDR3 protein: ASSPLASGGTDTQY
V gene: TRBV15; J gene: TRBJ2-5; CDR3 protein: ATSRGQNQETQY
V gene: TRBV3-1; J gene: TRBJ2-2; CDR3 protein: ASSETGSGELF
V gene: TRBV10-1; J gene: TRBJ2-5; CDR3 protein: ARKPPPGQGGSGTNTQY
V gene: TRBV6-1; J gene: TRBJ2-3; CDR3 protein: AGSGHPDPDTQY
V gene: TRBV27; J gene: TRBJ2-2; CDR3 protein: ASSRVGFNTGELF
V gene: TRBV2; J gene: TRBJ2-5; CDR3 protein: ASSDRQLQETQY
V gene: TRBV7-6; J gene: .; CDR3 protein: ASSKRVAGQSRGTGEQY
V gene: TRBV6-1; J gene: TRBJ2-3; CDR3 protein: ATSAKDTQY
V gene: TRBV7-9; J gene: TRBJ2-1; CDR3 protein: ASSLSYSYEQF
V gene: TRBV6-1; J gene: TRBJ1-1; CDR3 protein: ATKAEAS
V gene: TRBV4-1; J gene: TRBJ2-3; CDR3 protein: ASGPGLWATDTQY
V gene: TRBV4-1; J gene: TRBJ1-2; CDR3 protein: ASSQGTGDGYT
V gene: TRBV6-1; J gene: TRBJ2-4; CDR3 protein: ASREAGLGAGNTQY
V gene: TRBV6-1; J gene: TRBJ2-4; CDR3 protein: ARGVGAKNTQY
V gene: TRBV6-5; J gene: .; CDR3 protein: ASRQRGGTYEQY
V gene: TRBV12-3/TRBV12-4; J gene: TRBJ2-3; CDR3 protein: ASSLLNTQY
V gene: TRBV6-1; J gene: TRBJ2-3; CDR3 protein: ASSTGIGTDTQY
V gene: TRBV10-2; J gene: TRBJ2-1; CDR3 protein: ASTPGGAPIEQF